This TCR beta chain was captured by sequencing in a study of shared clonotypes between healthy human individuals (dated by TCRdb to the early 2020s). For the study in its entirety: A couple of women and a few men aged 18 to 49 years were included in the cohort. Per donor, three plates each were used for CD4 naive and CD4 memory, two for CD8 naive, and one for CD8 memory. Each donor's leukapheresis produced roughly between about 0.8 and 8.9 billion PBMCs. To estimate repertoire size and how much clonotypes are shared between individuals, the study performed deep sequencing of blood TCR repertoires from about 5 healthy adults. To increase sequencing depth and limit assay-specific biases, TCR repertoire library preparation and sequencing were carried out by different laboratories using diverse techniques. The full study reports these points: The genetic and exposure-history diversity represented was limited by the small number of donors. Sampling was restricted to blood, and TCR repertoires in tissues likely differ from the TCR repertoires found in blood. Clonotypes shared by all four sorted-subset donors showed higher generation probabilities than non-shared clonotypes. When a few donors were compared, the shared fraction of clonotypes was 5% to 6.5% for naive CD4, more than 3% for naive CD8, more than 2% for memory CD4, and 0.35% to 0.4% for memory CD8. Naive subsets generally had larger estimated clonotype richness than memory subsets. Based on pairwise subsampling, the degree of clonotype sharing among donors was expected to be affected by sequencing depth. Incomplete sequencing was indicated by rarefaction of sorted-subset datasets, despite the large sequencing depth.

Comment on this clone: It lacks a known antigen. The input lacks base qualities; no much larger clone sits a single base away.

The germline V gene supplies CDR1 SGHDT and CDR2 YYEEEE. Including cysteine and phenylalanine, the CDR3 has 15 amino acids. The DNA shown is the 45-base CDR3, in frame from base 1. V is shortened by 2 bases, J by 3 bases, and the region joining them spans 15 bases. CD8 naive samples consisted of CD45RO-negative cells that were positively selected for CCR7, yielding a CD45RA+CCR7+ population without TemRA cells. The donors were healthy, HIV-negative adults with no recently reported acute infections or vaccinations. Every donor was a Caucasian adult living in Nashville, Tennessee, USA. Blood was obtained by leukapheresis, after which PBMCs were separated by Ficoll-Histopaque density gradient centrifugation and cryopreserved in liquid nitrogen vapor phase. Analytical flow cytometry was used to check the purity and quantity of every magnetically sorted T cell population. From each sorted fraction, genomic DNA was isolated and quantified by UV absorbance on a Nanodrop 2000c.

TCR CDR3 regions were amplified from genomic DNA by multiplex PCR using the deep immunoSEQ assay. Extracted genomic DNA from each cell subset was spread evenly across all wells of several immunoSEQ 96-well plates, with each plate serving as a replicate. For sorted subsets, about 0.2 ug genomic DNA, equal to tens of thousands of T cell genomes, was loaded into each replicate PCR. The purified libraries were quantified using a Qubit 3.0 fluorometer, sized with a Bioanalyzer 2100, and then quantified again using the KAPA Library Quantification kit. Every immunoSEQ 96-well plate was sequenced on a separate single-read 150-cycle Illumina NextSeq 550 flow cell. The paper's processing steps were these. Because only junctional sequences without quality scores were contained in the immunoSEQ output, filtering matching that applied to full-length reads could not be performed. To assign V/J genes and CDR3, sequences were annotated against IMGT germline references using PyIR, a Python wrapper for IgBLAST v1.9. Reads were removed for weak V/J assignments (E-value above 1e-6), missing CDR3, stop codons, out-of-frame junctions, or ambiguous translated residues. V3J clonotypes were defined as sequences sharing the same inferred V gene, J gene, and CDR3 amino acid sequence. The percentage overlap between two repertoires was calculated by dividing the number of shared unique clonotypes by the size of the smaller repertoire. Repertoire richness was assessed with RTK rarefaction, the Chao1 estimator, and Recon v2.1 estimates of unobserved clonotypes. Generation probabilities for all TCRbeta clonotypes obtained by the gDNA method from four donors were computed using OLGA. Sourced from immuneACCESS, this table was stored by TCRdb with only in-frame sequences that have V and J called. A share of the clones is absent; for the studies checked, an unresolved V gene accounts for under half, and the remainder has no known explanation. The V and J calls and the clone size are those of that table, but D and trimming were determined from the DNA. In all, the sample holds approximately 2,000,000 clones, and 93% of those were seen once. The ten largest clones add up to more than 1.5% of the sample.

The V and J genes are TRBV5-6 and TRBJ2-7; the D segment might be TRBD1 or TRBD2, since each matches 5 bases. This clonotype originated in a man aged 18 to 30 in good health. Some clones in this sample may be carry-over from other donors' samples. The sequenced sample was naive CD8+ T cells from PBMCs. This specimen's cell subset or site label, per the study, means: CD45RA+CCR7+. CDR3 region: CASSFSPGLGYEQYF. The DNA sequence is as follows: TGTGCCAGCAGCTTCTCCCCGGGGCTCGGCTACGAGCAGTACTTC.